This TCR beta chain was documented in a study of CD8 T cells in ankylosing spondylitis. Whole-study findings and limits: Clones tied to disease were said to be significantly enriched in matched ankylosing spondylitis synovial fluid.

This clonotype was seen many times. Antigen: not known. Quantitative molecular-barcoded 5'-RACE generated the TCR beta libraries. TCRdb reprocessed the 5' RACE reads via MiXCR and lists one record per CDR3 protein. The sample consists of 300,000 to 350,000 distinct CDR3 sequences, about 20% of them appearing once. V was shortened by 4 bases and J by 0 bases, with 13 bases between the two germline ends. CDR3 length: 15 residues. Germline V gene sequence: CDR1 MNHEY, CDR2 SMNVEV (reference sequence). V is TRBV27 and J is TRBJ2-7; D not certain. The material sequenced was blood, either unsorted or a sorted T cell fraction (not recorded which). The origin of this receptor is a female donor with ankylosing spondylitis or in good health (not recorded which). CDR3 sequence reads: CASSSRGVVSYEQYF. DNA for the CDR3: TGTGCCAGCAGTTCTCGTGGGGTAGTCTCCTACGAGCAGTACTTC.